This T cell receptor (beta chain) is from a study of T cell repertoires in cytomegalovirus infection (dated by TCRdb to about 2019). General notes on the study: Donor HLA type was relevant to the analysis, because carriage of CMV infection together with the matching HLA type was indicated by public TCR beta signatures.

Beyond this particular receptor, the publication reports: In both this cohort and an independent roughly 350-donor cohort, the cumulative frequency of public TCR beta family members distinguished carriers of CMV infection plus the relevant HLA type. The ex vivo response was dominated by HLA-C-restricted CMV-specific TCR beta clonotypes, and the single most frequent clonotype in two of eight donors was supplied by these HLA-C-restricted clonotypes.

Measured from the cysteine to the phenylalanine, the CDR3 is 16 residues long. Only CDR3 DNA remains: 48 bases, in frame from the first base. For CDR1 and CDR2, the germline V gene (reference sequence) lists GTSNPN and SVGIG. Trimming costs V 4 bases and J 6 bases, and their ends lie 22 bases apart. Points on this clonotype: Its antigen is currently not known. Within one base of it there is no much larger clone, and no base qualities were kept.

Sequencing relied on an Illumina HiSeq 1500. Through fastp at Q25 and MiXCR, TCRdb rebuilt clones from the public reads, retaining in-frame beta chains. Here each entry gathers all rows of one CDR3 protein and keeps the most common genes and DNA. This sample gives hundreds of thousands of distinct CDR3 sequences in total; around 11% of them show up just once. In total, the top ten clones hold more than 8.5% of the sample. Recombination linked TRBV30 to TRBJ1-5; the best D guess is TRBD1, with 5 bases matching. The clonotype originates from a human donor in good health (CMV status not recorded). Some clones in this sample may be carry-over from other donors' samples. Input material: PBMCs. The nucleotide sequence reads as follows: TGTGCCTGGACCCAACGGGACGGGGATTTGTTTCAGCCCCAGCATTTT. Its coded protein is CAWTQRDGDLFQPQHF.